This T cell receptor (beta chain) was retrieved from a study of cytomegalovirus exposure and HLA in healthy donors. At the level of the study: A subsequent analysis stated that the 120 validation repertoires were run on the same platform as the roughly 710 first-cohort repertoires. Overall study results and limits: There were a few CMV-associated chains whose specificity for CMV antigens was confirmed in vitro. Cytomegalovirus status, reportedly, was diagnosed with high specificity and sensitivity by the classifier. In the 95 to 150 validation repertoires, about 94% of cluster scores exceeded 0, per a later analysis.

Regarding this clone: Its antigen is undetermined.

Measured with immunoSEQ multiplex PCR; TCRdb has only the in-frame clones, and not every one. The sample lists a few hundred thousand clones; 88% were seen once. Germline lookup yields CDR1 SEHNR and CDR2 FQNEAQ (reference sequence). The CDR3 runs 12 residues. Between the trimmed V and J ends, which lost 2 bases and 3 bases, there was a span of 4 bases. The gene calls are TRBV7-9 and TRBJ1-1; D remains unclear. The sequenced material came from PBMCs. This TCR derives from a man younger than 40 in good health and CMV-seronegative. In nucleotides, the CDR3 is TGTGCCAGCAGCTTACAGGACACTGAAGCTTTCTTT. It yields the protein CASSLQDTEAFF.